Reported below is one TCR beta chain. Trimming shortened V by 1 base and J by 6 bases, and 13 bases separated the two germline ends. The CDR3 length is 14 residues. Germline V CDR1 and CDR2: LGHNA, YNFKEQ. The table came from immunoSEQ multiplex PCR; TCRdb's copy has only in-frame clones and leaves some out. The table shows over 200,000 clones, with about 90% occurring only once. The data are from a study of blood T cell repertoires in COVID-19. In the study overall: Some COVID-19 samples were acute and others convalescent; all came from the United States, Italy and Spain.

Sequenced sample: peripheral blood. The chain links TRBV4-2 to TRBJ2-7; tentatively, D is TRBD2 (6 bases). This clonotype was obtained from a man between 40 and 49 years old with active or convalescent COVID-19. CDR3 in amino acids: CASSQGRLGGEQYF. CDR3 coding DNA: TGTGCCAGCAGCCAAGGAAGACTGGGGGGCGAGCAGTACTTC.